This T cell receptor beta chain was retrieved from a study of T cells in Graves' hyperthyroidism and ophthalmopathy. Study-wide context: Before any treatment, at initial diagnosis, peripheral blood was collected.

With a duration under 2 months, the hyperthyroidism was newly diagnosed in patients aged 18 to 65. The CDR3 contains 17 residues. Germline CDR1 reads SNHLY; CDR2 reads FYNNEI. J lost 0 bases, V lost 7 bases, and 8 bases had no gene match. TCR beta CDR3 regions were amplified from RNA transcripts. A set of HTBI primers served as the primers for a first-round RT-PCR of the TCR CDR3. TCRdb ran MiXCR on the multiplex PCR reads and lists one entry per CDR3 protein. The sample lists around 500,000 distinct CDR3 sequences, about 15% seen once, with roughly 13% in the top ten. Input material: blood. The rearrangement links TRBV2 to TRBJ2-1; 11 nucleotides agree with TRBD2. The TCR originated in a woman between 35 and 50 years old with Graves' hyperthyroidism. The CDR3 DNA reads as TGTGCCAGCATTGGGACTAGCGGTTTTAGCTCCTACAATGAGCAGTTCTTC. It is translated as CASIGTSGFSSYNEQFF.